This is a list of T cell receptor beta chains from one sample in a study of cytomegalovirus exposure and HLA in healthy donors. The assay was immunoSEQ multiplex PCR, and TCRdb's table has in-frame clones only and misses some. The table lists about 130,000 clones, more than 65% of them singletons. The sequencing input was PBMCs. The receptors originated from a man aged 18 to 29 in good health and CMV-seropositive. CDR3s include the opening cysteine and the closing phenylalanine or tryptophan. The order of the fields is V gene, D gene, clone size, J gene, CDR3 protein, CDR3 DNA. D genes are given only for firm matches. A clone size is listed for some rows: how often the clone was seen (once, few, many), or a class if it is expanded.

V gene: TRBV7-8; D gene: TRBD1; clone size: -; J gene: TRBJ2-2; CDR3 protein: CASSLISSGTGSTGELFF; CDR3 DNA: TGTGCCAGCAGCTTGATCTCCTCCGGGACAGGGTCCACCGGGGAGCTGTTTTTT
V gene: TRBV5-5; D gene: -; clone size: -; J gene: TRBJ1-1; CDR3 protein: CASSPRSSGDEAFF; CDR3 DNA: TGTGCCAGCAGCCCCCGCTCTTCAGGCGATGAAGCTTTCTTT
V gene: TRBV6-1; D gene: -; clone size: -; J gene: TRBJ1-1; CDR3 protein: CASSQLRGDTEAFF; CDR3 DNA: TGTGCCAGCTCCCAGCTTCGGGGGGACACTGAAGCTTTCTTT
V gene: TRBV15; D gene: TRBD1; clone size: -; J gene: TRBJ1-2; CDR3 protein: CATSRTAGQGDLDYGYTF; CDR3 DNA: TGTGCCACCAGCAGGACAGCGGGACAGGGGGATTTGGACTATGGCTACACCTTC
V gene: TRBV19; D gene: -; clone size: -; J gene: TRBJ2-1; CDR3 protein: CASSMRRNSYNEQFF; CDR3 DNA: TGTGCCAGTAGTATGAGGCGGAACTCCTACAATGAGCAGTTCTTC
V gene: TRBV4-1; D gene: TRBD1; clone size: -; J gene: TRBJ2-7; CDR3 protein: CASSQTDRGHEQYF; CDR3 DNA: TGCGCCAGCAGTCAGACGGACAGGGGGCACGAGCAGTACTTC
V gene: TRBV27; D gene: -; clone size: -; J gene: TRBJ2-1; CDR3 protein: CASSPTRGTEQFF; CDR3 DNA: TGTGCCAGCAGTCCAACTCGGGGTACTGAGCAGTTCTTC
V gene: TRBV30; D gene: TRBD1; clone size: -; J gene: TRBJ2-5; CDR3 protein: CAWSGTGVKETQYF; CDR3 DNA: TGTGCCTGGTCCGGGACAGGGGTGAAAGAGACCCAGTACTTC
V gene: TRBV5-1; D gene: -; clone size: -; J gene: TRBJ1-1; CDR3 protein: CASSVFQGNTEAFF; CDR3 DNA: TGCGCCAGCAGCGTTTTCCAGGGGAACACTGAAGCTTTCTTT
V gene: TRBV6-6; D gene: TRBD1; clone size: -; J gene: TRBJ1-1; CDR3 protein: CASRLQGLNTEAFF; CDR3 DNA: TGTGCCAGCAGATTACAGGGGCTGAACACTGAAGCTTTCTTT
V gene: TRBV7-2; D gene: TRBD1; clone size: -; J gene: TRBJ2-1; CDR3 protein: CASERDRGGGYEQFF; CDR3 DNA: TGTGCCAGCGAACGCGACAGGGGAGGTGGCTATGAGCAGTTCTTC
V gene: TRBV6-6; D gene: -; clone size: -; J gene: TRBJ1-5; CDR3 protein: CASKETPQPQHF; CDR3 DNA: TGTGCCAGCAAAGAGACTCCCCAGCCCCAGCATTTT
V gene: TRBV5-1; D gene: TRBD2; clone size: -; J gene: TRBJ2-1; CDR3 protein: CASSLGGAGNEQFF; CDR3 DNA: TGCGCCAGCAGCCTCGGGGGGGCGGGGAATGAGCAGTTCTTC
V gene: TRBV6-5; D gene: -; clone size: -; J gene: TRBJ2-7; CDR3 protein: CASSRGQSSYEQYF; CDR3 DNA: TGTGCCAGCAGTCGGGGACAAAGCTCCTACGAGCAGTACTTC
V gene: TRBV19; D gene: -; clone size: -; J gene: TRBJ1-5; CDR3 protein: CASTGLSNQPQHF; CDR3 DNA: TGTGCCAGTACAGGGTTGAGCAATCAGCCCCAGCATTTT
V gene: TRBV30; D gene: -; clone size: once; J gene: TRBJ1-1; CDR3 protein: CAWIRGHTEAFF; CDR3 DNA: TGTGCCTGGATAAGGGGTCACACTGAAGCTTTCTTT
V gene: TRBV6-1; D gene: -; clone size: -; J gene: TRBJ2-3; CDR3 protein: CASSVTGPRTDTQYF; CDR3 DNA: TGTGCCAGCAGTGTTACAGGGCCTCGCACAGATACGCAGTATTTT
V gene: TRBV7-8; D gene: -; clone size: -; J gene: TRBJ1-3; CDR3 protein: CASSPSVGFGSGNTIYF; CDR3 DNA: TGTGCCAGCAGCCCCAGTGTTGGGTTCGGGTCTGGAAACACCATATATTTT
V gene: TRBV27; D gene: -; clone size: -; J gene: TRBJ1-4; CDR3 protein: CASSLLSQGFQKLFF; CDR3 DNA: TGTGCCAGCAGTTTATTAAGCCAGGGGTTCCAGAAACTGTTTTTT
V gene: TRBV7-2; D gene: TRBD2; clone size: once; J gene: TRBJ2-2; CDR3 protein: CASKRLAGVTGELFF; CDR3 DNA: TGTGCCAGCAAGAGACTAGCGGGAGTTACCGGGGAGCTGTTTTTT
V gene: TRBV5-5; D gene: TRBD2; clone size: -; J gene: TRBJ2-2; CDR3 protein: CASSSQNDGGRTGELFF; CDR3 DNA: TGTGCCAGCAGCTCGCAGAACGACGGCGGGAGGACCGGGGAGCTGTTTTTT